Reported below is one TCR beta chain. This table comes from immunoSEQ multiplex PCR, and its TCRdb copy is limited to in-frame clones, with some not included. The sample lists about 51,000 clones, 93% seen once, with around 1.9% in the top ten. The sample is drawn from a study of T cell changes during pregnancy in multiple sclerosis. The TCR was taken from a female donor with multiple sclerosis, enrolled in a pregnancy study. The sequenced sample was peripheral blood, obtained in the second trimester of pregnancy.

The CDR3 sequence is CASSEATGTRGIEQFF. In DNA form, the CDR3 reads TGTGCCAGCAGTGAAGCAACAGGGACCAGGGGTATTGAGCAGTTCTTC. The chain uses TRBV6-1 and TRBJ2-1; weak D call: TRBD1 (6 bases). With 0 bases removed from V and 9 bases from J, the gap between germline ends came to 18 bases. The length of the CDR3 is 16 residues. Germline-derived CDR1 and CDR2 are MNHNS and SASEGT.